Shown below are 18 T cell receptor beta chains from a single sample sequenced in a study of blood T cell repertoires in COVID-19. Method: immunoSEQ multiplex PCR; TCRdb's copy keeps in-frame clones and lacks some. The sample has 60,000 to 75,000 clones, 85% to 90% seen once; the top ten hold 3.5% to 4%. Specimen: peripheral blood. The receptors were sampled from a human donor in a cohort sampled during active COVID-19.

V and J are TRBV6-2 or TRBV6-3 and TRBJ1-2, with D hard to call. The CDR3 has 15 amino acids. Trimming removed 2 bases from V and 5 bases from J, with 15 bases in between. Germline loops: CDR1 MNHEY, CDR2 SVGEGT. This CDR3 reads CASSYHANNRYGYTF. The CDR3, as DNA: TGTGCCAGCAGTTACCACGCTAATAATCGGTATGGCTACACCTTC.

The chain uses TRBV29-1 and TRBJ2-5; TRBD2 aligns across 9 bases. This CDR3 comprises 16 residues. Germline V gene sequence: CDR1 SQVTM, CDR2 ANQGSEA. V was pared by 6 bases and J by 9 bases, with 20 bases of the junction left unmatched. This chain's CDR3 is CSVDSLAGVGSGPQYF. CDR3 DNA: TGCAGCGTCGATTCATTAGCGGGAGTAGGCTCGGGGCCCCAGTACTTC.

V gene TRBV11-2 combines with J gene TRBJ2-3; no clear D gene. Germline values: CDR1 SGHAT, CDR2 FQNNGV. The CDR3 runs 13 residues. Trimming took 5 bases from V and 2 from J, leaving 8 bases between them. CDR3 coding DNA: TGTGCCAGCAGCCCGGTGAACACAGATACGCAGTATTTT. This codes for CASSPVNTDTQYF. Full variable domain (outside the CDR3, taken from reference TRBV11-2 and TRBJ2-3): EAGVAQSPRYKIIEKRQSVAFWCNPISGHATLYWYQQILGQGPKLLIQFQNNGVVDDSQLPKDRFSAERLKGVDSTLKIQPAKLEDSAVYLCASSPVNTDTQYFGPGTRLTVL.

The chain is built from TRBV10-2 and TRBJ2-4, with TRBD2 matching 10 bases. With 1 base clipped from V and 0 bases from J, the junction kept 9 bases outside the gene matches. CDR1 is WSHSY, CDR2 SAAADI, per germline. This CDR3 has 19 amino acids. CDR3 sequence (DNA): TGCGCCAGCAGTGAGTTGGGGACTAGCGCCCTCCTAGCCAAAAACATTCAGTACTTC. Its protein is CASSELGTSALLAKNIQYF.

The CDR3 here is CAGIFTGGFSYEQYF. Here the CDR3 DNA reads TGTGCCGGGATTTTCACAGGGGGTTTTTCCTACGAGCAGTACTTC. This chain connects TRBV30 to TRBJ2-7; 8 bases are a match to TRBD1. Germline-derived CDR1 and CDR2 are GTSNPN and SVGIG (reference sequence). This CDR3 spans 15 amino acids. Unmatched junction bases numbered 13, after V lost 8 bases and J lost 1 base. The variable domain in full, with the rest retrieved from reference TRBV30 and TRBJ2-7, is SQTIHQWPATLVQPVGSPLSLECTVEGTSNPNLYWYRQAAGRGLQLLFYSVGIGQISSEVPQNLSASRPQDRQFILSSKKLLLSDSGFYLCAGIFTGGFSYEQYFGPGTRLTVT.

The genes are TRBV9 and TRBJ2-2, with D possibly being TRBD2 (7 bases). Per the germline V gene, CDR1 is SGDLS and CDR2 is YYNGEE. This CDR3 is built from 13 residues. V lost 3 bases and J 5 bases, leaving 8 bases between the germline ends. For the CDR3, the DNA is TGTGCCAGCAGCGAGGGGGGGACCGGGGAGCTGTTTTTT. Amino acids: CASSEGGTGELFF.

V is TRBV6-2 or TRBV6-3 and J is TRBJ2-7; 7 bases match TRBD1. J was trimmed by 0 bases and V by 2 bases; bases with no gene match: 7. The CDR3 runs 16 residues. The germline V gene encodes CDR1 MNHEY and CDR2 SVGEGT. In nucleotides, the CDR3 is TGTGCCAGCAGTTACCCAGGGACAGCGAGCTCCTACGAGCAGTACTTC. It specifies CASSYPGTASSYEQYF.

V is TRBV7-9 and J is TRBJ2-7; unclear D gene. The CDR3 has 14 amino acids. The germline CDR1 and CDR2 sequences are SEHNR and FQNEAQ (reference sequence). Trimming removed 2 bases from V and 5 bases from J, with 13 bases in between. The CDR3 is CASSLTGAQNEQYF. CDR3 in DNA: TGTGCCAGCAGCTTAACCGGAGCACAAAACGAGCAGTACTTC.

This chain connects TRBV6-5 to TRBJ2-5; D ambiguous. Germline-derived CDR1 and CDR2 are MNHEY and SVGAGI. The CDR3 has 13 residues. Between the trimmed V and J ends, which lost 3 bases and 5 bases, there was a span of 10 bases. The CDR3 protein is CASSYGYGETQYF. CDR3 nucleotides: TGTGCCAGCAGTTATGGGTACGGGGAGACCCAGTACTTC.

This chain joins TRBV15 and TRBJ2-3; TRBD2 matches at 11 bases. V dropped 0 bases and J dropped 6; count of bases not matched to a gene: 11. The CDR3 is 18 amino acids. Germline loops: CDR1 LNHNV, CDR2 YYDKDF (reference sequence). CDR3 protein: CATSRDRASGGITDTQYF. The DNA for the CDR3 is TGTGCCACCAGCAGAGATCGGGCTAGCGGGGGGATTACCGATACGCAGTATTTT.

CDR3 protein: CASSLDTGTGTYNEQFF. The CDR3, as DNA: TGTGCCAGCAGCTTAGATACCGGGACAGGGACTTACAATGAGCAGTTCTTC. The chain recombines TRBV11-3 with TRBJ2-1, with TRBD1 identical over 9 bases. The V and J ends lost 0 bases and 4 bases, in that order; junction bases with no gene match: 7. Germline CDR1 SGHNT, CDR2 YENEEA. This CDR3 is 17 amino acids long.

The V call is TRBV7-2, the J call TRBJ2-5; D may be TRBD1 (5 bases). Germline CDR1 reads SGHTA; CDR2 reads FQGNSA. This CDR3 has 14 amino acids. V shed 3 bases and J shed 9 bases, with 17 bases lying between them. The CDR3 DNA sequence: TGTGCCAGCAGCTTCCAGGGCCCTCCTGGACCCCAGTACTTC. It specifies CASSFQGPPGPQYF.

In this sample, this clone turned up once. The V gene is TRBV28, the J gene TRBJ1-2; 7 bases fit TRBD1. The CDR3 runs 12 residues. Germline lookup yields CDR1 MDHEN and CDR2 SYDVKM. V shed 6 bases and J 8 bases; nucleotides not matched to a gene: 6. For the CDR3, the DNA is TGTGCCAGCAGGGAGACAGGGAGAGGCTACACCTTC. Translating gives CASRETGRGYTF.

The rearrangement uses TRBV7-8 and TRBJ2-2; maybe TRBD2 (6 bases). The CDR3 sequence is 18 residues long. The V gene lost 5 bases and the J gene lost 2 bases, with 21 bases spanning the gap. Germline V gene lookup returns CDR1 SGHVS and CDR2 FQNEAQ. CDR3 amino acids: CASSPPGSAGLNTGELFF. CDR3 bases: TGTGCCAGCAGCCCCCCCGGATCGGCGGGATTAAACACCGGGGAGCTGTTTTTT.

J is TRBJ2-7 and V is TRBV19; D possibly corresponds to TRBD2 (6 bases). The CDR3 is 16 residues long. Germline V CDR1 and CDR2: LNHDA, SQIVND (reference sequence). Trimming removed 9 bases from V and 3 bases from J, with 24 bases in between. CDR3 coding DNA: TGTGCCAGAGCCCCAAATGGTGGAGGGCCTTTCTACGAGCAGTACTTC. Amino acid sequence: CARAPNGGGPFYEQYF.

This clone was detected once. The CDR3 DNA reads as TGTGCCAGCAGCTCCTCCGGGACTAGCGTGGCCAATGAGCAGTTCTTC. It translates to CASSSSGTSVANEQFF. V gene TRBV9 combines with J gene TRBJ2-1; 10 nucleotides match TRBD2. V was clipped by 4 bases and J by 6 bases; unmatched bases: 10. This CDR3 has 16 residues. Germline loops: CDR1 SGDLS, CDR2 YYNGEE.

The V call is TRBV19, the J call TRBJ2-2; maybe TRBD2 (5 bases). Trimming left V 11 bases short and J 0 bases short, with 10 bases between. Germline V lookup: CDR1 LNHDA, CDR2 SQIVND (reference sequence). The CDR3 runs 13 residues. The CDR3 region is CAGLATNTGELFF. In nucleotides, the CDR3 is TGTGCCGGGCTAGCCACGAACACCGGGGAGCTGTTTTTT. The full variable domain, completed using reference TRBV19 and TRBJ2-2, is DGGITQSPKYLFRKEGQNVTLSCEQNLNHDAMYWYRQDPGQGLRLIYYSQIVNDFQKGDIAEGYSVSREKKESFPLTVTSAQKNPTAFYLCAGLATNTGELFFGEGSRLTVL.

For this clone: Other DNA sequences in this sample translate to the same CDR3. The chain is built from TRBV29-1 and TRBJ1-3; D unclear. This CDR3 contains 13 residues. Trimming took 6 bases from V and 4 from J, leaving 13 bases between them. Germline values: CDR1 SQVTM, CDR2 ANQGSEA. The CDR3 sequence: CSVGRDLGNTIYF. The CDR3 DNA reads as TGCAGCGTGGGCCGGGATCTGGGAAACACCATATATTTT.